These 9 T cell receptor beta chains originate from one sample sequenced in a study of blood T cell repertoires in COVID-19. Method: immunoSEQ multiplex PCR; TCRdb's copy keeps in-frame clones and lacks some. The profile shows approximately 220,000 clones, over 70% of them singletons. The material sequenced was peripheral blood. Every receptor here comes from a woman older than 75 with acute or convalescent COVID-19.

This clone has only one observation. The rearrangement links TRBV5-1 to TRBJ2-1; 11 bases map to TRBD1. The junction had 8 bases not matched to a gene; V was cut back by 4 bases and J by 8 bases. The CDR3 length is 15 residues. The germline CDR1 and CDR2 sequences are SGHRS and YFSETQ. This CDR3 is CASSPRTGGLDEQFF. DNA for the CDR3: TGCGCCAGCAGCCCCCGGACAGGGGGCTTGGATGAGCAGTTCTTC.

This clone was seen more than once but under ten times. The chain carries TRBV3-1 (or the pseudogene TRBV3-2) and TRBJ1-2; the D is unclear. Trimming shortened V by 1 base and J by 7 bases, and 13 bases separated the two germline ends. CDR1 is LGHDT, CDR2 YNNKEL, per germline (reference sequence). This CDR3 is built from 14 residues. The CDR3 nucleotides read TGTGCCAGCAGCCAAGCGTCAGAGGAGCGTGGCTACACCTTC. As protein: CASSQASEERGYTF.

CDR3 region: CANPADRDNEKLFF. CDR3 DNA: TGTGCAAACCCCGCGGACAGGGATAATGAAAAACTGTTTTTT. The genes are TRBV6-5 and TRBJ1-4; 8 nucleotides line up with TRBD1. The CDR3 has 14 residues. CDR1 is MNHEY, CDR2 SVGAGI, per germline.

This chain links TRBV27 with TRBJ1-6; 9 nucleotides align to TRBD1. With V trimmed by 6 bases and J by 10 bases, 10 bases remained unmatched. Germline V lookup: CDR1 MNHEY, CDR2 SMNVEV (reference sequence). There are 15 residues in the CDR3. CDR3 coding DNA: TGTGCCAGCAGGGCTGACAGGGGGAGATACTCACCCCTCCACTTT. It yields the protein CASRADRGRYSPLHF.

V gene TRBV2 combines with J gene TRBJ1-5; D might be TRBD1 (5 bases). Germline loops: CDR1 SNHLY, CDR2 FYNNEI. The V end lost 6 bases, the J end lost 0 bases, and 18 bases lay between the germline ends. CDR3 length equals 17 residues. The CDR3 reads CASSYAGRDYSNQPQHF. The CDR3 region has the DNA TGTGCCAGCAGCTATGCCGGACGGGACTATAGCAATCAGCCCCAGCATTTT.

The V call is TRBV2, the J call TRBJ2-5; TRBD1 is a possible D gene (5 bases). Germline V gene lookup returns CDR1 SNHLY and CDR2 FYNNEI. CDR3 length equals 14 residues. V gave up 3 bases and J gave up 4 bases, with 12 bases separating them. CDR3 region: CASSDAPDIETQYF. The CDR3 DNA reads TGTGCCAGCAGTGACGCGCCGGACATAGAGACCCAGTACTTC.

In its sample, this clone was seen once. V gene TRBV27 combines with J gene TRBJ2-7; D is perhaps TRBD1 (5 bases). The V end was cut by 6 bases, the J end by 0 bases, with 12 bases between. Germline V CDR1 and CDR2: MNHEY, SMNVEV (reference sequence). CDR3 length equals 14 residues. CDR3 in amino acids: CASSGHLYSYEQYF. The CDR3 DNA reads as TGTGCCAGCAGCGGACACCTTTACTCCTACGAGCAGTACTTC.

V is TRBV11-3 and J is TRBJ2-3; D is perhaps TRBD2 (6 bases). V gave up 2 bases and J gave up 3 bases, with 24 bases separating them. Germline V CDR1 and CDR2: SGHNT, YENEEA. The CDR3 spans 19 residues. The CDR3 reads CASSLRPRDSSPGTDTQYF. The DNA of the CDR3 is TGTGCCAGCAGCTTACGTCCCCGGGACTCCTCCCCTGGGACAGATACGCAGTATTTT.

The chain employs TRBV9 and TRBJ2-7; D may be TRBD2 (5 bases). With 0 bases removed from V and 0 bases from J, the gap between germline ends came to 13 bases. The CDR3 is made up of 16 amino acids. In germline, CDR1 is SGDLS, CDR2 YYNGEE. CDR3: CASSVGGSQNSYEQYF. The CDR3 bases are TGTGCCAGCAGCGTAGGAGGGTCCCAGAACTCCTACGAGCAGTACTTC.